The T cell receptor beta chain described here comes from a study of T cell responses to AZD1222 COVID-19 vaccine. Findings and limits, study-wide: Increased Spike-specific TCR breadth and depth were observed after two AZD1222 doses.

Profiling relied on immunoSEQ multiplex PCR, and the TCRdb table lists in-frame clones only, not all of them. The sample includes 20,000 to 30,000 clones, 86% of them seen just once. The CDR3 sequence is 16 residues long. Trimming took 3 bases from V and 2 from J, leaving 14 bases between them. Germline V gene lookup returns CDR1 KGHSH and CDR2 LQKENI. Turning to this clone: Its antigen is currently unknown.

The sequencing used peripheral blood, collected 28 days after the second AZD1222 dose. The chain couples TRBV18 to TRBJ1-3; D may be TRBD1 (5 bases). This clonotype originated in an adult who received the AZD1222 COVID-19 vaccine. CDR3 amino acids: CASSPSPRGAGNTIYF. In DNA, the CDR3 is TGTGCCAGCTCACCCTCCCCCCGGGGGGCTGGAAACACCATATATTTT.